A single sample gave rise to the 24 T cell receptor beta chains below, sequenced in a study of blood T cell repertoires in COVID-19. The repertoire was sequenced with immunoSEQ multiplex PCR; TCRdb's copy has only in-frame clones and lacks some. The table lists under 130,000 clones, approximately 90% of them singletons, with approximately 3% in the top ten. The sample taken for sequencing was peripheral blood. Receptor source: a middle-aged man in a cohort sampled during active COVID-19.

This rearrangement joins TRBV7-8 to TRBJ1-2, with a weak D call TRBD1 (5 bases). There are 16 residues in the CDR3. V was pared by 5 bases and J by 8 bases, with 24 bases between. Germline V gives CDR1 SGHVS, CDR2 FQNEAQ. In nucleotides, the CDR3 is TGTGCCAGCAGCCCCTTCTTACCCGGGGGGACGAGAGGCTACACCTTC. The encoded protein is CASSPFLPGGTRGYTF.

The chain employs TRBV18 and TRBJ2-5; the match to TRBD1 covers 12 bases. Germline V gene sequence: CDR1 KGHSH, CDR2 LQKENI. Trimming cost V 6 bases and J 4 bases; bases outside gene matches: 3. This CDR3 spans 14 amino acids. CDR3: CASSRDRGPETQYF. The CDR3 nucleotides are TGTGCCAGCTCGCGGGACAGGGGGCCAGAGACCCAGTACTTC.

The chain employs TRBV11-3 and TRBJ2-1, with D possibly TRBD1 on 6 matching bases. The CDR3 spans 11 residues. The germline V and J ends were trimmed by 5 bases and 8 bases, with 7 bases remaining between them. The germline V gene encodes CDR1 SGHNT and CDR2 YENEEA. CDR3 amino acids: CASSEGDEQFF. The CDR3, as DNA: TGTGCCAGCAGCGAGGGGGATGAGCAGTTCTTC.

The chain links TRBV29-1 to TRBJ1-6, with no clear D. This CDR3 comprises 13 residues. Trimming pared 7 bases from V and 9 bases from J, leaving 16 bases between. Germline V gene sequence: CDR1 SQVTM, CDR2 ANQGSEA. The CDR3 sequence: CSAMEAIGSPLHF. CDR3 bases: TGCAGCGCTATGGAGGCGATCGGTTCACCCCTCCACTTT.

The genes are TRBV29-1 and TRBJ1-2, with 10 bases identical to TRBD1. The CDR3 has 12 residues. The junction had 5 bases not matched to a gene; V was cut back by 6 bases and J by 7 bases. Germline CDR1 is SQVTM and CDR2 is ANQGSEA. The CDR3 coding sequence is TGCAGCGTGGACAGGGGGGACGTTGGCTACACCTTC. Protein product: CSVDRGDVGYTF.

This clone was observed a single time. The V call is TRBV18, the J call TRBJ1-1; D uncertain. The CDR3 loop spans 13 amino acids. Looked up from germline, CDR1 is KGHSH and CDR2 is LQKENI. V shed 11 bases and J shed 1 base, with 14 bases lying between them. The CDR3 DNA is TGTGCCGGGTCAGAGGGTGAGAACACTGAAGCTTTCTTT. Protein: CAGSEGENTEAFF.

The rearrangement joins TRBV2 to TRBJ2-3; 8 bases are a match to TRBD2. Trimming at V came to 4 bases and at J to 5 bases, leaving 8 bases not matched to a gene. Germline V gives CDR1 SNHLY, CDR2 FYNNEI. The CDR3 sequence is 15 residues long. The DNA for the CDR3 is TGTGCCAGCAGTGCGGGGCGGGGGGCTGGAGATACGCAGTATTTT. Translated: CASSAGRGAGDTQYF.

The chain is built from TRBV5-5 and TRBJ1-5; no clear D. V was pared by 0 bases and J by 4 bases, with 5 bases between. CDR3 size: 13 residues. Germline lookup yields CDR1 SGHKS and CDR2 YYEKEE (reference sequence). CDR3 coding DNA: TGTGCCAGCAGCTTGGGGGCGAATCAGCCCCAGCATTTT. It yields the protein CASSLGANQPQHF.

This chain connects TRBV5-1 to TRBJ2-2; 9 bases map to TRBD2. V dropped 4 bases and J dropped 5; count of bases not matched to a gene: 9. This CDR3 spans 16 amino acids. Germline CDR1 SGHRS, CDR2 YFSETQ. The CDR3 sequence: CASSRDLAGMTGELFF. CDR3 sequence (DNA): TGCGCCAGCAGCCGGGACCTAGCGGGGATGACCGGGGAGCTGTTTTTT.

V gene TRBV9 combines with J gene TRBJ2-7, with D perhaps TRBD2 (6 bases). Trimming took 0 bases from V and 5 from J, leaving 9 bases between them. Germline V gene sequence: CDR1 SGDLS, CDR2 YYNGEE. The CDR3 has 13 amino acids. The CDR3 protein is CASSVGWGDEQYF. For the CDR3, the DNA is TGTGCCAGCAGCGTAGGGTGGGGGGACGAGCAGTACTTC.

The CDR3 bases are TGTGCCAGCAGTGAAGCAGGGACAGGGAACTACGAGCAGTACTTC. This sequence encodes CASSEAGTGNYEQYF. This sequence joins TRBV6-1 and TRBJ2-7, with 9 bases matching TRBD1. The CDR3 runs 15 residues. V was clipped by 0 bases and J by 3 bases; unmatched bases: 3. Germline V gene data show CDR1 as MNHNS and CDR2 as SASEGT.

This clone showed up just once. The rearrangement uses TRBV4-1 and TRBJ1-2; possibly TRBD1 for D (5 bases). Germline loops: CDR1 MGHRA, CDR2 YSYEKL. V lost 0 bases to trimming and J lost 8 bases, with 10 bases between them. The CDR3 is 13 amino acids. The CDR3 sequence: CASSQDRGGGYTF. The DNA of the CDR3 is TGCGCCAGCAGCCAAGATCGGGGGGGAGGCTACACCTTC.

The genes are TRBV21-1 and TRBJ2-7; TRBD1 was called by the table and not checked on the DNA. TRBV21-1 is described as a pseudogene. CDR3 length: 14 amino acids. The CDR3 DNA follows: TGTGCCAGCAGCAATCAGGGGATCACCTACGAGCAGTACGTC. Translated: CASSNQGITYEQYV.

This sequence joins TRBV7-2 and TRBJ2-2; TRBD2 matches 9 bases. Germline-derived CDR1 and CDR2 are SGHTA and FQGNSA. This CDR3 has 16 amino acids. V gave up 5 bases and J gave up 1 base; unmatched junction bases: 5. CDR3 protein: CASSPQAGGNTGELFF. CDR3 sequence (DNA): TGTGCCAGCAGCCCTCAAGCGGGGGGGAACACCGGGGAGCTGTTTTTT.

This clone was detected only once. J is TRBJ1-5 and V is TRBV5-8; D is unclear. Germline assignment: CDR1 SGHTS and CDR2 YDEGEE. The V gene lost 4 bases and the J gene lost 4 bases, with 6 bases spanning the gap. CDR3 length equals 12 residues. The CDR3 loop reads CASSRTNQPQHF. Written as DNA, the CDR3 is TGTGCCAGCAGCCGAACAAATCAGCCCCAGCATTTT.

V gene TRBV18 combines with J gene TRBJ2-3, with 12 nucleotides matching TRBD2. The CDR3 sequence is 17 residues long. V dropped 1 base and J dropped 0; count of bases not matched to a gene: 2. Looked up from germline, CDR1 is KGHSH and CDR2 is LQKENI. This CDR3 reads CASSPRLAGVSTDTQYF. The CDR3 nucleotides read TGTGCCAGCTCACCACGACTAGCGGGGGTTAGCACAGATACGCAGTATTTT.

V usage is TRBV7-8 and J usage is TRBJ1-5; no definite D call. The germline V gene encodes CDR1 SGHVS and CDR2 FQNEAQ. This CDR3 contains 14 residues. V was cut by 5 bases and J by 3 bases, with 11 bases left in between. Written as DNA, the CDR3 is TGTGCCAGCAGCCCTGTTTCCGTCAATCAGCCCCAGCATTTT. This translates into CASSPVSVNQPQHF.

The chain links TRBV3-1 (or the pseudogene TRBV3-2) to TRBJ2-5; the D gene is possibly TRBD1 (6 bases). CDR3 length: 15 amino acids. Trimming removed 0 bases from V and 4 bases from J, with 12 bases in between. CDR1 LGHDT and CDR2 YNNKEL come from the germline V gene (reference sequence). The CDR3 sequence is CASSQDLGTRETQYF. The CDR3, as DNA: TGTGCCAGCAGCCAAGATTTGGGGACAAGAGAGACCCAGTACTTC.

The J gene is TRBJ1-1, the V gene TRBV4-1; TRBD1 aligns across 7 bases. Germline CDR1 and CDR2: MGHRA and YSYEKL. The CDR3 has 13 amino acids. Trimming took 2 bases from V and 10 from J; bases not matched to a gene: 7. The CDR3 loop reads CASSQPYRGRAFF. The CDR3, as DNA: TGCGCCAGCAGCCAACCCTACAGGGGTCGAGCTTTCTTT.

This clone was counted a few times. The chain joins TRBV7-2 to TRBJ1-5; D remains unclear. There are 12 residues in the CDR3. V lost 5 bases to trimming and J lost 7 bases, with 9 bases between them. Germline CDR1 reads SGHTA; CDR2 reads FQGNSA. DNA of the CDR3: TGTGCCAGCAGCCTTCCGAGGCAGCCCCAGCATTTT. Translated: CASSLPRQPQHF.

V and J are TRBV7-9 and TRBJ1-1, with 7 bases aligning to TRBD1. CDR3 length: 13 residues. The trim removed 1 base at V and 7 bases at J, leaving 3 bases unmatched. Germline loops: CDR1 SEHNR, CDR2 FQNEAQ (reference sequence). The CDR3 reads CASSLVTGSEAFF. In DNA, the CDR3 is TGTGCCAGCAGCTTAGTGACAGGGAGTGAAGCTTTCTTT.

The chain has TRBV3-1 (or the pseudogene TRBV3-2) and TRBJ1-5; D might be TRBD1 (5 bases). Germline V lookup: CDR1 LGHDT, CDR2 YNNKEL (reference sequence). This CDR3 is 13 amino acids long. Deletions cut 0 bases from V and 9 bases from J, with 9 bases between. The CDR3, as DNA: TGTGCCAGCAGCCAAGAGGGGGGTCGGCCCCAGCATTTT. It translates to CASSQEGGRPQHF.

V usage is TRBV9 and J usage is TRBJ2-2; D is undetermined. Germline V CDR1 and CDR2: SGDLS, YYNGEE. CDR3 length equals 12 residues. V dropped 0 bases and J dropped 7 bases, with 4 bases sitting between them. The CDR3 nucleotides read TGTGCCAGCAGCGTAGCGGTCGGGGAGCTGTTTTTT. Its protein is CASSVAVGELFF.

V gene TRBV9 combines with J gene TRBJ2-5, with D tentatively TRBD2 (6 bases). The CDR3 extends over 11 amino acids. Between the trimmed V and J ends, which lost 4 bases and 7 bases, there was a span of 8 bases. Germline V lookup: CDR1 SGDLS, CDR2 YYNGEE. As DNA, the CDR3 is TGTGCCAGCAGCTCCGGGGGGACCCAGTACTTC. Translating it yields CASSSGGTQYF.